This T cell receptor (beta chain) derives from a study of blood T cells in healthy people across ages. Study-wide points: Long-lived and aged donors differed, with more naive CD4+ cells and higher diversity in the long-lived. Expanded clonotype shifts may have been confounded, as the donors had an unknown CMV status.

With regard to this clonotype: Its matching antigen is unknown.

The use of a sample-barcoded 5' primer and a J-beta primer mix characterized a second PCR of roughly 6 to 11 cycles. TCRdb itself ran the 5' RACE reads through MiXCR, one entry per CDR3 protein. The sample records 750,000 to 1,000,000 distinct CDR3 sequences, just under 30% being singletons. At least 6 micrograms of total RNA were extracted per sample. J was trimmed by 7 bases and V by 6 bases; bases with no gene match: 6. CDR3 length equals 14 residues. Looked up from germline, CDR1 is SGHTA and CDR2 is FQGTGA. This same sample was also taken into another study, of T cells of mothers and their children. This second report adds: Persistent microchimeric T cell clones were sought, and none were detected.

The V gene is TRBV7-3, the J gene TRBJ2-1; 10 nucleotides align to TRBD2. The sequence came from a woman between 35 and 50 years old in good health. The sample was blood. Here the CDR3 DNA reads TGTGCCAGCAGTACTAGCGGGGACGGGAATGAGCAGTTCTTC. As protein: CASSTSGDGNEQFF.